Below, 29 T cell receptor beta chains from the same sample are listed, as sequenced in a study of T cell responses to AZD1222 COVID-19 vaccine. Method: immunoSEQ multiplex PCR; TCRdb's copy keeps in-frame clones and lacks some. The sample records about 97,000 clones, around 83% being singletons. The sample was peripheral blood, taken on day 0 of AZD1222 vaccination. These receptors all stem from an adult in good health.

The table lists this clone with a few counts. CDR3 nucleotide sequence: TGTGCCAGCAGCAAAGGAGGGGGACCTTCCCCCCGTAGCAATCAGCCCCAGCATTTT. Amino acids: CASSKGGGPSPRSNQPQHF. The rearrangement uses TRBV21-1 and TRBJ1-5; the D segment call TRBD1 is taken from the table without a DNA check. TRBV21-1 counts as a pseudogene. The CDR3 has 19 residues.

The chain is built from TRBV9 and TRBJ1-2, with unresolved D. This CDR3 contains 15 residues. V was shortened by 3 bases and J by 4 bases, with 16 bases between the two germline ends. In germline, CDR1 is SGDLS, CDR2 YYNGEE. Written as DNA, the CDR3 is TGTGCCAGCAGCGCGGCCCCGGGCCGATTCTATGGCTACACCTTC. This codes for CASSAAPGRFYGYTF.

This sequence joins TRBV5-1 and TRBJ2-6, with D perhaps being TRBD1 or TRBD2 (5 bases each). Trimming cost V 8 bases and J 2 bases, with 14 bases left between them. Germline lookup yields CDR1 SGHRS and CDR2 YFSETQ. The CDR3 spans 15 residues. As DNA, the CDR3 is TGCGCCAGTGGCGTGGGGGTAGCTGGGGCCAACGTCCTGACTTTC. Its translation: CASGVGVAGANVLTF.

The chain employs TRBV7-2 and TRBJ2-7; TRBD2 might be the D (5 bases). Trimming took off 5 bases at V and 3 bases at J, with 11 bases between the two ends. Germline CDR1 reads SGHTA; CDR2 reads FQGNSA. This CDR3 contains 13 residues. The DNA for the CDR3 is TGTGCCAGCAGCCACCGGGATCTCTACGAGCAGTACTTC. Translating it yields CASSHRDLYEQYF.

The rearrangement links TRBV5-6 to TRBJ1-4; 9 bases are a match to TRBD1. Germline lookup yields CDR1 SGHDT and CDR2 YYEEEE. Trimming removed 3 bases from V and 5 bases from J; junction bases left unmatched: 5. The CDR3 length is 15 residues. CDR3 residues: CASSWGQGGNEKLFF. The CDR3 DNA reads as TGTGCCAGCAGCTGGGGACAGGGCGGGAATGAAAAACTGTTTTTT.

This chain joins TRBV18 and TRBJ2-5; D ambiguous. The CDR3 loop spans 15 amino acids. Trimming took 3 bases from V and 2 from J, leaving 13 bases between them. Germline V gene data show CDR1 as KGHSH and CDR2 as LQKENI. In DNA form, the CDR3 reads TGTGCCAGCTCACCGTACCAAGCAAAACAAGAGACCCAGTACTTC. The encoded protein is CASSPYQAKQETQYF.

The chain combines TRBV11-2 with TRBJ1-6; no reliable D call. V gave up 1 base and J gave up 11 bases, with 18 bases separating them. CDR1 SGHAT and CDR2 FQNNGV come from the germline V gene. The CDR3 is made up of 16 amino acids. CDR3 residues: CASSLVMAGFRAPLHF. The CDR3 bases are TGTGCCAGCAGCTTAGTAATGGCGGGGTTTAGGGCACCCCTCCACTTT.

In DNA form, the CDR3 reads TGCGCCAGCAGCTCCGGGACACTAAGGTCACCCCTCCACTTT. As protein: CASSSGTLRSPLHF. The chain couples TRBV5-1 to TRBJ1-6; maybe TRBD1 (6 bases). Trimming shortened V by 3 bases and J by 10 bases, and 14 bases separated the two germline ends. Germline V gives CDR1 SGHRS, CDR2 YFSETQ. The CDR3 has 14 residues.

The rearrangement joins TRBV10-3 to TRBJ2-1, with a weak D call TRBD1 (6 bases). CDR3 size: 16 residues. The germline V gene has CDR1 ENHRY and CDR2 SYGVKD. V lost 4 bases to trimming and J lost 0 bases, with 13 bases between them. CDR3 nucleotide sequence: TGTGCCATCAGTGGCATAAGGGGGAGCTCCTACAATGAGCAGTTCTTC. Its protein is CAISGIRGSSYNEQFF.

This rearrangement joins TRBV7-2 to TRBJ2-3, with D perhaps TRBD1 or TRBD2 (5 bases each). V was cut by 6 bases and J by 10 bases, with 14 bases left in between. Germline V gene lookup returns CDR1 SGHTA and CDR2 FQGNSA. The CDR3 consists of 12 residues. Here the CDR3 reads CASSRYGTAQYF. The CDR3 region has the DNA TGTGCCAGCAGTAGATACGGGACGGCGCAGTATTTT.

CDR3 in DNA: TGTGCCAGCAGCTTAGAGGGGTCAGGGCTAGAGTACATATATTTT. The encoded protein is CASSLEGSGLEYIYF. The rearrangement links TRBV7-2 to TRBJ1-3, with D tentatively TRBD1 (5 bases). The length of the CDR3 is 15 residues. The V end was cut by 1 base, the J end by 12 bases, with 19 bases between. Germline CDR1 and CDR2: SGHTA and FQGNSA. Looking up the rest from reference TRBV7-2 and TRBJ1-3 gives the full variable domain: GAGVSQSPSNKVTEKGKDVELRCDPISGHTALYWYRQSLGQGLEFLIYFQGNSAPDKSGLPSDRFSAERTGGSVSTLTIQRTQQEDSAVYLCASSLEGSGLEYIYFGEGSWLTVV.

The J gene is TRBJ2-7, the V gene TRBV28; a weak D match, TRBD1 (6 bases). CDR1 MDHEN and CDR2 SYDVKM come from the germline V gene. The CDR3 covers 13 residues. Trimming took 3 bases from V and 3 from J, leaving 9 bases between them. The CDR3 region is CASSFRTVYEQYF. CDR3 coding DNA: TGTGCCAGCAGTTTCAGGACAGTCTACGAGCAGTACTTC.

The rearrangement links TRBV19 to TRBJ1-5, with TRBD1 matching 8 bases. This CDR3 region has 13 residues. With V trimmed by 5 bases and J by 9 bases, 6 bases remained unmatched. CDR1 LNHDA and CDR2 SQIVND come from the germline V gene (reference sequence). The CDR3 spells CASSLDRELPQHF. The DNA for the CDR3 is TGTGCCAGTAGTCTGGACAGGGAGCTGCCCCAGCATTTT.

This clone has just a few counts. V and J are TRBV7-8 and TRBJ2-2, with D uncertain. The CDR3 is 15 residues long. V was shortened by 2 bases and J by 4 bases, with 11 bases between the two germline ends. CDR1 and CDR2 from the germline V gene are SGHVS and FQNEAQ. The CDR3 reads CASSLIRSVTGELFF. DNA of the CDR3: TGTGCCAGCAGCTTAATTCGAAGTGTCACCGGGGAGCTGTTTTTT. Based on the CDR3 plus reference TRBV7-8 and TRBJ2-2, the full variable domain is GAGVSQSPRYKVAKRGQDVALRCDPISGHVSLFWYQQALGQGPEFLTYFQNEAQLDKSGLPSDRFFAERPEGSVSTLKIQRTQQEDSAVYLCASSLIRSVTGELFFGEGSRLTVL.

This rearrangement joins TRBV28 to TRBJ2-3; D not certain. Germline V gene sequence: CDR1 MDHEN, CDR2 SYDVKM. The CDR3 totals 13 residues. V gave up 5 bases and J gave up 1 base, with 7 bases separating them. Here the CDR3 DNA reads TGTGCCAGCAGTCCCCCCGGCACAGATACGCAGTATTTT. Translated: CASSPPGTDTQYF.

The chain carries TRBV28 and TRBJ1-2; D is ambiguous. The germline gives CDR1 MDHEN, CDR2 SYDVKM. V dropped 4 bases and J dropped 6 bases, with 6 bases sitting between them. This CDR3 has 11 amino acids. This chain's CDR3 is CASSSVNGYTF. CDR3 coding DNA: TGTGCCAGCAGTTCCGTTAATGGCTACACCTTC.

This chain joins TRBV18 and TRBJ1-4; D remains unclear. Trimming removed 6 bases at V and 5 bases at J, with 10 bases between. Germline loops: CDR1 KGHSH, CDR2 LQKENI. This CDR3 region has 13 residues. This chain's CDR3 is CASSPDTNEKLFF. As DNA, the CDR3 is TGTGCCAGCTCTCCTGACACCAATGAAAAACTGTTTTTT.

The chain employs TRBV19 and TRBJ1-4, with D unclear. The length of the CDR3 is 14 residues. Trimming shortened V by 7 bases and J by 5 bases, and 14 bases separated the two germline ends. Germline V gives CDR1 LNHDA, CDR2 SQIVND (reference sequence). The CDR3 DNA is TGTGCCAGTAACCTCGGCCGGAAGAATGAAAAACTGTTTTTT. Residues: CASNLGRKNEKLFF.

The V and J genes are TRBV9 and TRBJ2-1; D uncertain. V lost 0 bases and J lost 5, with 12 bases in between. The CDR3 has 15 residues. Germline V gene sequence: CDR1 SGDLS, CDR2 YYNGEE. This CDR3 reads CASSVDPTENNEQFF. The CDR3, as DNA: TGTGCCAGCAGCGTAGACCCCACGGAGAACAATGAGCAGTTCTTC.

The chain is built from TRBV6-5 and TRBJ1-1; D is possibly TRBD1 (5 bases). This CDR3 has 15 amino acids. Trimming removed 3 bases at V and 1 base at J, with 12 bases between. Germline V lookup: CDR1 MNHEY, CDR2 SVGAGI. The CDR3 coding sequence is TGTGCCAGCAGTTATGGGGCAGAGGGGAACACTGAAGCTTTCTTT. It translates to CASSYGAEGNTEAFF.

The genes are TRBV5-1 and TRBJ2-1; 7 positions match TRBD2. Germline lookup yields CDR1 SGHRS and CDR2 YFSETQ. CDR3 size: 16 residues. V dropped 0 bases and J dropped 5; count of bases not matched to a gene: 8. The CDR3 DNA reads TGCGCCAGCAGCTTGGCTCCGACGAGCGGGAACAATGAGCAGTTCTTC. Encoded protein: CASSLAPTSGNNEQFF.

This chain connects TRBV6-5 to TRBJ2-2; no firm D call. Trimming took 0 bases from V and 5 from J, leaving 13 bases between them. This CDR3 has 16 amino acids. From germline, CDR1 is MNHEY and CDR2 SVGAGI. The CDR3 nucleotides are TGTGCCAGCAGTTACTCGACCACCCTGGGGACCGGGGAGCTGTTTTTT. As protein: CASSYSTTLGTGELFF.

This chain links TRBV7-6 with TRBJ1-4, with D perhaps TRBD1 (5 bases). This CDR3 has 16 amino acids. Germline V gene sequence: CDR1 SGHVS, CDR2 FNYEAQ. V was pared by 4 bases and J by 6 bases, with 18 bases between. CDR3 bases: TGTGCCAGCAGCTCCCCCCGGGGCAGGGCACATGAAAAACTGTTTTTT. Protein sequence: CASSSPRGRAHEKLFF. The full variable domain, with the rest looked up from reference TRBV7-6 and TRBJ1-4, is GAGVSQSPRYKVTKRGQDVALRCDPISGHVSLYWYRQALGQGPEFLTYFNYEAQQDKSGLPNDRFSAERPEGSISTLTIQRTEQRDSAMYRCASSSPRGRAHEKLFFGSGTQLSVL.

The V gene is TRBV5-1, the J gene TRBJ2-1; 7 nucleotides match TRBD2. In germline, CDR1 is SGHRS, CDR2 YFSETQ. The CDR3 is made up of 15 amino acids. The V gene end was trimmed by 2 bases and the J gene end by 7 bases; junction bases not matched to a gene: 9. CDR3 residues: CASSLSGAGINEQFF. The CDR3 region has the DNA TGCGCCAGCAGCTTAAGCGGGGCAGGGATTAATGAGCAGTTCTTC.

This chain connects TRBV10-3 to TRBJ1-2, with D tentatively TRBD1 (5 bases). This CDR3 region has 13 residues. In germline, CDR1 is ENHRY, CDR2 SYGVKD. The V gene lost 8 bases and the J gene lost 5 bases, with 15 bases spanning the gap. The CDR3 protein is CAIRGGEFYGYTF. The DNA for the CDR3 is TGTGCCATCCGCGGGGGAGAGTTTTATGGCTACACCTTC.

This chain links TRBV7-9 with TRBJ1-1, with D hard to call. Germline V lookup: CDR1 SEHNR, CDR2 FQNEAQ (reference sequence). This CDR3 is 15 amino acids long. The V and J ends lost 1 base and 3 bases respectively, with 12 bases between them. CDR3 sequence reads: CASSLVTGFYTEAFF. The CDR3 region has the DNA TGTGCCAGCAGCTTAGTAACGGGGTTTTACACTGAAGCTTTCTTT.

The chain uses TRBV5-4 and TRBJ2-6, with D possibly TRBD1 on 5 matching bases. The CDR3 has 16 amino acids. Germline CDR1 reads SGHNT; CDR2 reads YYREEE (reference sequence). The V gene lost 2 bases and the J gene lost 2 bases, with 11 bases spanning the gap. For the CDR3, the DNA is TGTGCCAGCAGCTTACGGGCAGGGACTGGGGCCAACGTCCTGACTTTC. This translates into CASSLRAGTGANVLTF.

The chain has TRBV7-9 and TRBJ2-7, with TRBD1 identical over 9 bases. Trimming removed 2 bases from V and 5 bases from J; junction bases left unmatched: 1. The CDR3 consists of 13 residues. CDR1 and CDR2 (germline): SEHNR, FQNEAQ (reference sequence). CDR3: CASSLWTGDEQYF. In DNA, the CDR3 is TGTGCCAGCAGCTTATGGACAGGGGACGAGCAGTACTTC.

This chain joins TRBV4-3 and TRBJ2-2; D not resolved. The CDR3 has 14 amino acids. Germline CDR1 and CDR2: LGHNA and YSLEER. V gave up 4 bases and J gave up 2 bases, with 8 bases separating them. CDR3 bases: TGCGCCAGCAGCCCACGAGGAAACACCGGGGAGCTGTTTTTT. Amino acid sequence: CASSPRGNTGELFF.